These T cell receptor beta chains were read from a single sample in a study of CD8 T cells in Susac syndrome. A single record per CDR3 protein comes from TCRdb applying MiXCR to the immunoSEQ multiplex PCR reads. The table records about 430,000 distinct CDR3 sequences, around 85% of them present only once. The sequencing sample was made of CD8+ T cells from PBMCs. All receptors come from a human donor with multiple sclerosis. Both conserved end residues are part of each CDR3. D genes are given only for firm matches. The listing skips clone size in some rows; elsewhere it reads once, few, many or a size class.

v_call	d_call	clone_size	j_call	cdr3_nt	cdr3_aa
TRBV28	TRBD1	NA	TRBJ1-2	TGTGCCAGCAGTATTCTGGGGACAGGGAACTATGGCTACACCTTC	CASSILGTGNYGYTF
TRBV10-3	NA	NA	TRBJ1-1	TGTGCCATCAGTGACAGGGAGGAGGACACTGAAGCTTTCTTT	CAISDREEDTEAFF
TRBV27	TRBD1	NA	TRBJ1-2	TGTGCCAGCAGTTTATCGGGACAGGGGGCGCATGTGAACTATGGCTACACCTTC	CASSLSGQGAHVNYGYTF
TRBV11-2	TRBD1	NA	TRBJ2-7	TGTGCCAGCAGCTTAGATCCAGGGGGTAGGGAGCAGTACTTC	CASSLDPGGREQYF
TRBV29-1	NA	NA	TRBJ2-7	TGCAGCGTTGAGAACAGGGCATTCTCCTACGAGCAGTACTTC	CSVENRAFSYEQYF
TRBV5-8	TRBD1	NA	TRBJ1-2	TGTGCCAGCAGGGTGTCAGGGGGCTATGGCTACACCTTC	CASRVSGGYGYTF
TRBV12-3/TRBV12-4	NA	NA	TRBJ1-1	TGTGCCAGCAGTTTCGGGGGGTTCACTGAAGCTTTCTTT	CASSFGGFTEAFF
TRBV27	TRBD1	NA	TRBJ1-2	TGTGCCAGCAGTCTCCGGACAGGGGGCCACTATGGCTACACCTTC	CASSLRTGGHYGYTF
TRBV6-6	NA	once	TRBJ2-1	TGTGCCAGCAGTTACGTGTCCCTCTCCTACAATGAGCAGTTCTTC	CASSYVSLSYNEQFF
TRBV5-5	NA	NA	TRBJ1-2	TGTGCCAGCAGCTTGGCGGGAGATCCGGTGTATGGCTACACCTTC	CASSLAGDPVYGYTF
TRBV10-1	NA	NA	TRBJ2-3	TGCGCCAGCAGTGAGTGGGTTTCCACAGATACGCAGTATTTT	CASSEWVSTDTQYF
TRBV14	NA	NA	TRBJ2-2	TGTGCCAGCAGCCCCAGGCCCAACACCGGGGAGCTGTTTTTT	CASSPRPNTGELFF
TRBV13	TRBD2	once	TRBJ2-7	TGTGCCAGCAGCGACTATAGCGGGAACGGCTACGAGCAGTACTTC	CASSDYSGNGYEQYF
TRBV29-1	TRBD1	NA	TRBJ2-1	TGCAGCGCCGGACAGGGGTCCTACAATGAGCAGTTCTTC	CSAGQGSYNEQFF
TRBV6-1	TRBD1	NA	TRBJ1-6	TGTGCCAGCGAAGCTCCGGGACAGGGTAATTCACCCCTCCACTTT	CASEAPGQGNSPLHF
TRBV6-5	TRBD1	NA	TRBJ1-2	TGTGCCAGCAGTTACTTAACCGGGACAGCCAAAATTTTTCGGGATGGCTACACCTTC	CASSYLTGTAKIFRDGYTF
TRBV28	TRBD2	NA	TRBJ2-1	TGTGCCAGCACTCCGGTCCCGGGACTAGCGGGAGGGCCAGTACGGGGGCAGTTCTTC	CASTPVPGLAGGPVRGQFF
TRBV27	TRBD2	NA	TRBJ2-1	TGTGCCAGCACCCTACTAGGCGGGGGATACAATGAGCAGTTCTTC	CASTLLGGGYNEQFF
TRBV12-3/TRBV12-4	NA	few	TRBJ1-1	TGTGCCAGCAGTTTTGAGGGCGGGAACACTGAAGCTTTCTTT	CASSFEGGNTEAFF
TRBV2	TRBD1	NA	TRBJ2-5	TGTGCCAGTAAGACAGGGACGGAGACCCAGTACTTC	CASKTGTETQYF
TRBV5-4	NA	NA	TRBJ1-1	TGTGCCAGCAGCTTGCACGAGGAGAAAGCTTTCTTT	CASSLHEEKAFF
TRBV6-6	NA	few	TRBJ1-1	TGTGCCAGCAGCCGGGGGGCTGACACTGAAGCTTTCTTT	CASSRGADTEAFF
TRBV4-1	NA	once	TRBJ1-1	TGCGCCAGCAGCCAAGGGGTTGAGAACACTGAAGCTTTCTTT	CASSQGVENTEAFF
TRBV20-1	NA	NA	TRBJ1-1	TGCAGTGCTACCAGGGTCGGCCGTATTGAAGCTTTCTTT	CSATRVGRIEAFF
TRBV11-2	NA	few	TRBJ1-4	TGTGCCAGCTCTTCTGAGGGTGAAAAACTGTTTTTT	CASSSEGEKLFF
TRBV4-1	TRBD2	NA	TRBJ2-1	TGCGCCAGCAGCCAGAGGAGCGGGGTGTACAATGAGCAGTTCTTC	CASSQRSGVYNEQFF
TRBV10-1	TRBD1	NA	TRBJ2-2	TGCGCCAGCAGTGATGCGGACAGGGGATTCCCCGGGGAGCTGTTTTTT	CASSDADRGFPGELFF
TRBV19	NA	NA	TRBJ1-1	TGTGCCAGTAGTCATCAGGGTAGGGCTGAAGCTTTCTTT	CASSHQGRAEAFF
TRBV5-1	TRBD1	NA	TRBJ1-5	TGCGCCAGCAGCTACTACCCCGGGACAGGTTTCCAGCCCCAGCATTTT	CASSYYPGTGFQPQHF
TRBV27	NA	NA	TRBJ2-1	TGTGCCAGCAAAAGTGGGCTCCCCTACAATGAGCAGTTCTTC	CASKSGLPYNEQFF
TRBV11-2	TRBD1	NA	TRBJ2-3	TGTGCCAGCAGCTCGGTCGCCGGACAGGGAGTTAGAGGTGATCCAGATACGCAGTATTTT	CASSSVAGQGVRGDPDTQYF
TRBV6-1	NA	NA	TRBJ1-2	TGTGCCAGCAGTGAAGCGCTTGTGCAGGCGGGATATGGCTACACCTTC	CASSEALVQAGYGYTF
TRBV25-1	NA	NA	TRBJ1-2	TGTGCCAGCAGTGAAAATGGCTACACCTTC	CASSENGYTF
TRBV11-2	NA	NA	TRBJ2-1	TGTGCCAGCAGCTTGAAAGAAACTATCCTACCTAATGAGCAGTTCTTC	CASSLKETILPNEQFF
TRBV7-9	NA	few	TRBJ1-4	TGTGCCAGCAGCCGGACTGATTCTGCAACTAATGAAAAACTGTTTTTT	CASSRTDSATNEKLFF
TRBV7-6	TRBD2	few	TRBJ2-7	TGTGCCAGCAGCTTAGGGACTAGCGGGGGCTCCTACGAGCAGTACTTC	CASSLGTSGGSYEQYF
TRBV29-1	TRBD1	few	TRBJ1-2	TGCAGCGTTGAGGACAGGGTTAACTATGGCTACACCTTC	CSVEDRVNYGYTF
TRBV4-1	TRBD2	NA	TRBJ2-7	TGCGCCAGCAGCCAAGTGGGAGGGGAGGCCTACGAGCAGTACTTC	CASSQVGGEAYEQYF
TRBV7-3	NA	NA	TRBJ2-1	TGTGCCAGCAGCCCACACAAACAGGGTGCGAGGAATGAGCAGTTCTTC	CASSPHKQGARNEQFF
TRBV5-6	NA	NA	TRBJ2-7	TGTGCCAGCCAGGGGTTCTCCTACGAGCAGTACTTC	CASQGFSYEQYF
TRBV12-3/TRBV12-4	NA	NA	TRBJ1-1	TGTGCCACCAACGATCAGGGGCAAGCCACTGAAGCTTTCTTT	CATNDQGQATEAFF
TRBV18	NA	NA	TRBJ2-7	TGTGCCAGCTCGCCGCGGATTGCAGGGAGCTCCTACGAGCAGTACTTC	CASSPRIAGSSYEQYF
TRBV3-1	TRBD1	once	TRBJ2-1	TGTGCCAGCAGCCTACAGGGGCCGCCCCTTTACAATGAGCAGTTCTTC	CASSLQGPPLYNEQFF
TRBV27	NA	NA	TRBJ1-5	TGTGCCAGCAGGACCAGCTGGGGGGGCGTCAATCAGCCCCAGCATTTT	CASRTSWGGVNQPQHF
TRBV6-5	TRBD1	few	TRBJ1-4	TGTGCCAGCAGTTACTCGAAGAACAGGGGTAATGAAAAACTGTTTTTT	CASSYSKNRGNEKLFF
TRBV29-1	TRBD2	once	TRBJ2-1	TGCAGCGTTGCGGCTAGCGGGAGCCATGAGCAGTTCTTC	CSVAASGSHEQFF
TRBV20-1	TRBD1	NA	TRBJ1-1	TGCAGTGCTAGAGACGATTTTGGGACAGGGAGTCTGACTGAAGCTTTCTTT	CSARDDFGTGSLTEAFF
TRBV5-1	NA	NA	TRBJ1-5	TGCGCCAGCAGAGTTAATCGGGGCGTCCCCCTCAATCAGCCCCAGCATTTT	CASRVNRGVPLNQPQHF
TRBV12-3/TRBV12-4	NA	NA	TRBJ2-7	TGTGCCAGCAGTTTTTACGCCCGGAGAGAGGGGGAGCAGTACTTC	CASSFYARREGEQYF
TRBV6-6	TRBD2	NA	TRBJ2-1	TGTGCCAGCAGCCAGACTAGCGGCCTTGGTAGGGAGCAGTTCTTC	CASSQTSGLGREQFF
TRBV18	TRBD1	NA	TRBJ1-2	TGTGCCAGCTCACCAGGGACAGGGAACAGTAAAATCTATGGCTACACCTTC	CASSPGTGNSKIYGYTF
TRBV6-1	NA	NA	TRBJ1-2	TGTGCCAGCAGTGGTGGGGAGGGGATCTATGGCTACACCTTC	CASSGGEGIYGYTF
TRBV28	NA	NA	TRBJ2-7	TGTGCCAGCAGTCAAGAAGGGGTCTACTACGAGCAGTACTTC	CASSQEGVYYEQYF
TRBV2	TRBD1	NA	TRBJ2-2	TGTGCCAGCAGCGCCAGGGGGTCCACAGGGACCGGGGAGCTGTTTTTT	CASSARGSTGTGELFF